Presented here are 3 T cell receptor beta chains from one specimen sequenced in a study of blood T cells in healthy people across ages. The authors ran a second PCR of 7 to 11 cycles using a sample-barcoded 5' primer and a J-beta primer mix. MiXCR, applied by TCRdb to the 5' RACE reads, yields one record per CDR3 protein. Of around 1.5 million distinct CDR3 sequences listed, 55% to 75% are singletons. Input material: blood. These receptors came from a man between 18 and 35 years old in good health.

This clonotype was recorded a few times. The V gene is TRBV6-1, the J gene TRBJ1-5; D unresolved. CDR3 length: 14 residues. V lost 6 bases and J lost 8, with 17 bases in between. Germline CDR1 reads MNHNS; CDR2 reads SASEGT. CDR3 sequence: CASSYSPGREPQHF. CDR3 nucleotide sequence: TGTGCCAGCAGCTATAGTCCGGGCCGAGAGCCCCAGCATTTT.

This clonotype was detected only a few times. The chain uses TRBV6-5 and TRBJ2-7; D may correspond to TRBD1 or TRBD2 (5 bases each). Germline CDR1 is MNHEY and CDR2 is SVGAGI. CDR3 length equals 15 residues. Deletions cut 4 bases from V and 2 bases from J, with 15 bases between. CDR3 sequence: CASSFLRDGTYEQYF. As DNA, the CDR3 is TGTGCCAGCAGTTTCCTCCGGGACGGTACCTACGAGCAGTACTTC.

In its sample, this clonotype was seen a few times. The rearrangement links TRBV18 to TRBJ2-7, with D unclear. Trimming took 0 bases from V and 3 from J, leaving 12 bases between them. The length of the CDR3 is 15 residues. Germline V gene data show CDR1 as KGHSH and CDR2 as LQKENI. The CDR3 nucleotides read TGTGCCAGCTCACCACCGACATTCTTCGGCTACGAGCAGTACTTC. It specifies CASSPPTFFGYEQYF.